This T cell receptor beta chain stems from a study of blood T cell repertoires in COVID-19. The overall study: Specimens from acute and convalescent COVID-19 originated in the United States, Italy and Spain. From T cells, B-cell-depleted T cells, or PBMCs came the material, which was cDNA or gDNA.

This CDR3 is built from 17 residues. The V and J ends lost 0 bases and 4 bases, in that order; junction bases with no gene match: 11. Germline values: CDR1 SGDLS, CDR2 YYNGEE. In the authors' workflow: Using reference gene primer amplification, nucleated cell counts were estimated. The method was immunoSEQ multiplex PCR; TCRdb's version includes in-frame clones alone and lacks a portion of them. V and J calls plus clone size are reproduced from that table; the DNA served to infer D and trimming. In the table there are 78,000 or so clones, over 75% of which are singletons. Sequencing input: peripheral blood. The chain couples TRBV9 to TRBJ1-2, with 8 positions matching TRBD1. This sequence originates from a man older than 75 with acute or convalescent COVID-19. Here the CDR3 DNA reads TGTGCCAGCAGCGTAGGGCAGGGGGCGAGGGAGAGCTATGGCTACACCTTC. It yields the protein CASSVGQGARESYGYTF.